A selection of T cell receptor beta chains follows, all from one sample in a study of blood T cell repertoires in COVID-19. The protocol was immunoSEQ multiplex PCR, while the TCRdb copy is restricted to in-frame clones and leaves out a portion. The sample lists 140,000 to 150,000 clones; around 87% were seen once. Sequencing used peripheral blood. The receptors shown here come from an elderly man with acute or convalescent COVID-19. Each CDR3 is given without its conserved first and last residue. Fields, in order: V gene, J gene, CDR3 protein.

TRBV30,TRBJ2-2,AWARQEETGELF
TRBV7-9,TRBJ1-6,ASSLREAPSPLH
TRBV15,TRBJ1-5,ATSKGPQGSNQPQH
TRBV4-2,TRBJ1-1,ASMAPEAF
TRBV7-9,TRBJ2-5,ASSLGGWETQY
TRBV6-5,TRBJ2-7,ASSSDRTYEQY
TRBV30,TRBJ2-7,AGSRLAGTYEQY
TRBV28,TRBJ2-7,ASSTTPRDRTLYEQY
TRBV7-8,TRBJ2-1,ASSLGWGEAEQF
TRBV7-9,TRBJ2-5,ASSLGMGSQETQY
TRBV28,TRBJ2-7,ASSLVLPGQGGEQY
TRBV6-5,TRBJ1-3,ASSYDHRGSGNTIY
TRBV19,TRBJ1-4,ASSLQVRAEKLF
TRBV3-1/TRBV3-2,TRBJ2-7,ASSQEVHSYEQY
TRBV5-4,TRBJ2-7,ASSWTGETYEQY
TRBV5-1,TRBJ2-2,ASSLWGGTETGELF
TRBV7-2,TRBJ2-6,ASSFGRRVSGANVLT
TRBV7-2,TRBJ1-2,ASSPSTTGTNYGYT
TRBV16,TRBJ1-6,ASSQTVTGIPVTPLH
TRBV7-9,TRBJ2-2,ASSLARIQGRNTGELF
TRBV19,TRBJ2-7,ASSTSTPGEQY
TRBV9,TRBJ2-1,ASSVMSSYNEQF
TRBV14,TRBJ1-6,ASSQEGAPNSPLH
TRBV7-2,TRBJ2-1,ASSLVGGGTSGSEQF
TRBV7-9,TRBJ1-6,ASSPSGLNSPLH
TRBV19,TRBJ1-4,ASTARGYEKLF
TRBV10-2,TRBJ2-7,ASSGQGYVQY
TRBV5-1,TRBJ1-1,ASSPRQWGVAGAF
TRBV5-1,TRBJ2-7,ASSLAGGTYEQY
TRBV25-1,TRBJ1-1,ASSGDTANEAF
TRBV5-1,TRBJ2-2,ASSFSGATGELF
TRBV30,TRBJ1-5,AWSDRAGQPQH
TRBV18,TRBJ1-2,ASSPLDQGVVGYT
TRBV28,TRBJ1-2,ASSYQGAVGGYT
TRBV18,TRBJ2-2,ASSRDRSTGELF
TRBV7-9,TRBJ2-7,ASSLAQSSGSTYEQY
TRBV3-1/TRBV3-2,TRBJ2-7,ASSHTGTGSYEQY
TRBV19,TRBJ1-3,ASSVSSSGNTIY
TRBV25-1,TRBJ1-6,ASSEWHRNSPLH
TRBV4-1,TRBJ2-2,ASSQAPGGRITGELF
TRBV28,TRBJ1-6,ASSGQDLNSPLH
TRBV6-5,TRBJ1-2,ASSAGGYGYT
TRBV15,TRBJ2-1,ATSLRAGDGNEQF
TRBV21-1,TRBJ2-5,ASILGTTKETQY
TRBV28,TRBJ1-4,ASSSPGDGNEKLF
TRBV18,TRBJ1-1,ASSPLLLPDRNTEAF
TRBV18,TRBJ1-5,ASSPIGDNYQPQH
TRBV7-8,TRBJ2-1,ASSLEGSGRRIRNEQF
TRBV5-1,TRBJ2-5,ASSFNQETQY
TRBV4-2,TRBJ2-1,ASSQVTLRGGYNEQF